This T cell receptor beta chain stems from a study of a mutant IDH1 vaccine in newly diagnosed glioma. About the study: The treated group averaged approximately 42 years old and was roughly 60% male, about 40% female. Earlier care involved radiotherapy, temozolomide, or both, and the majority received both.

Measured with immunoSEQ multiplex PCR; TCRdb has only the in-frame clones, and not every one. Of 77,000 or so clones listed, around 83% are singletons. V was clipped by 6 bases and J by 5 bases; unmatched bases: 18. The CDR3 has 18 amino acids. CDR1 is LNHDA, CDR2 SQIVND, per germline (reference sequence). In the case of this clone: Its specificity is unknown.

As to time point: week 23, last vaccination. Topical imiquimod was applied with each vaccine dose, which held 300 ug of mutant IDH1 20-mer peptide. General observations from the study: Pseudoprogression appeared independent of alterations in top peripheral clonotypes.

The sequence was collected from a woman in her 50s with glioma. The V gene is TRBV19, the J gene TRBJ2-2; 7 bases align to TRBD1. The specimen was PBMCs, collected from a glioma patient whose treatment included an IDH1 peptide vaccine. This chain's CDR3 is CASRPRALSGGDTGELFF. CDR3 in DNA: TGTGCCAGTAGGCCCAGAGCCCTTTCAGGGGGAGATACCGGGGAGCTGTTTTTT. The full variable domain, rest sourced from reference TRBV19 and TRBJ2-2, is DGGITQSPKYLFRKEGQNVTLSCEQNLNHDAMYWYRQDPGQGLRLIYYSQIVNDFQKGDIAEGYSVSREKKESFPLTVTSAQKNPTAFYLCASRPRALSGGDTGELFFGEGSRLTVL.